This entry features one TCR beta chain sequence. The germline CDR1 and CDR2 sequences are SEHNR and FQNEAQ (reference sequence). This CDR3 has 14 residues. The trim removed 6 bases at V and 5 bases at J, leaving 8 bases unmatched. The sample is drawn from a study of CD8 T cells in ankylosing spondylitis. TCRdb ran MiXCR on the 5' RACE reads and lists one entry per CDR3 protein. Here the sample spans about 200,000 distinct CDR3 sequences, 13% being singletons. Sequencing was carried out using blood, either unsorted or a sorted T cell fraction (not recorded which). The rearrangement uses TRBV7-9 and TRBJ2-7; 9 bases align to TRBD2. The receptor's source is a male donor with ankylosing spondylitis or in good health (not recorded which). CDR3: CASRSSGSGDEQYF. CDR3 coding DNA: TGTGCCAGCAGAAGTAGCGGGAGCGGGGACGAGCAGTACTTC.